This T cell receptor (beta chain) appears in the sequencing data of a study of blood T cell repertoires in COVID-19. Study background: T cells, B-cell-depleted T cells, or PBMCs provided the cDNA or gDNA that served as material.

Unmatched junction bases numbered 7, after V lost 5 bases and J lost 9 bases. Looked up from germline, CDR1 is SGHTA and CDR2 is FQGTGA. The CDR3 covers 14 residues. In the original analysis: Using reference gene primer amplification, nucleated cell counts were estimated. The data were produced by immunoSEQ multiplex PCR, yet TCRdb's version contains in-frame clones alone and is incomplete. The DNA was the basis for D and trimming; V, J and clone size are from that table. The sample carries fewer than 200,000 clones, more than 70% recorded once. The specimen sequenced was peripheral blood. V gene TRBV7-3 combines with J gene TRBJ2-2, with 9 bases matching TRBD1. The origin of this receptor is a man aged 50 or older who had recovered from COVID-19. CDR3 coding DNA: TGTGCCAGCAGCCCGGGACAGGGCAAGCGGGAGCTGTTTTTT. This translates into CASSPGQGKRELFF.